This TCR beta chain was recovered during a study of vaccination and CD4 T cells after COVID-19. Across the whole study: Convalescent donors: six male, four female; seven Caucasian, two Asian, one multiracial, two Hispanic. In culture, cells were exposed to overlapping spike peptides from SARS-CoV-2, HCoV-NL63, HCoV-OC43 and HCoV-229E.

Indicated treatment: approximately 9-day PBMC culture with coronavirus spike peptide pools or control peptides (ViraFEST assay). Before the COVID-19 pandemic (2011-2018), CD4+ T cells were obtained from the unexposed donor. With peptide pools, ViraFEST first expanded antigen-specific T cells and afterwards sequenced their TCRs. The CDR3 is made up of 13 amino acids. Germline assignment: CDR1 KGHDR and CDR2 SFDVKD. Trimming removed 4 bases at V and 9 bases at J, with 12 bases between. The Oncomine TCR Beta short-read assay was applied to DNA of cultured CD4+ T cells. It was cultured CD4+ T cells from which genomic DNA was extracted. TCRdb called the PCR reads again in MiXCR, with one record for every CDR3 protein. The repertoire includes approximately 11,000 distinct CDR3 sequences, 30% to 45% of them detected once, and 16% sits in the top ten. A note on this clonotype: Antigen: not known.

The V call is TRBV24-1, the J call TRBJ1-5, with D perhaps matching TRBD1 (5 bases). Sequenced sample: CD4+ T cells from blood, cultured in vitro. This TCR was sampled from a human donor in good health. The CDR3 protein is CATSDRGTLPQHF. In nucleotides, the CDR3 is TGTGCCACCAGTGACCGCGGGACTCTGCCCCAGCATTTT.